This T cell receptor beta chain was sequenced during a study of T cell repertoires in cytomegalovirus infection. Background on the study: Public TCR beta signatures were indicative of both CMV infection and a matching HLA type. Study-wide findings and caveats: Within the response measured ex vivo, HLA-C-restricted CMV-specific TCR beta clonotypes were dominant. Identification of carriers of CMV plus the relevant HLA was performed using cumulative public TCR beta family frequency.

TCRdb called the reads again in MiXCR, with one record for every CDR3 protein. The data contain fewer than 700,000 distinct CDR3 sequences, roughly 24% of them singletons. There are many counts of this clonotype. Its cognate antigen is unknown. Sequencing used CD8+ T cells from PBMCs. The sequence was collected from a human donor in good health (CMV status not recorded). Some clones in this sample may be carry-over from other donors' samples.

The CDR3 region is CASSPDRGYGYTF. The CDR3, as DNA: TGTGCCAGCAGCCCGGACAGGGGTTATGGCTACACCTTC. The chain has TRBV6-6 and TRBJ1-2, with 9 bases fitting TRBD1. With 6 bases clipped from V and 5 bases from J, the junction kept 4 bases outside the gene matches. Germline V gives CDR1 MNHNY, CDR2 SVGAGI (reference sequence). The CDR3 totals 13 residues.